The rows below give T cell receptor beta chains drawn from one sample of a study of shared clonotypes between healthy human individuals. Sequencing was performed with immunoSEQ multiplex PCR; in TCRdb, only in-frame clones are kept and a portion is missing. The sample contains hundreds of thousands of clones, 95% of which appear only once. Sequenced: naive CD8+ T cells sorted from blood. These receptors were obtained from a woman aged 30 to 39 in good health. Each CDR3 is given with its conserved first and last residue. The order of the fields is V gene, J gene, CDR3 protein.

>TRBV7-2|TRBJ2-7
CASSFILAGGGEQYF
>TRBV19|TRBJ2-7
CASSPGGSSYEQYF
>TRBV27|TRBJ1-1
CASRDRGTRGTEAFF
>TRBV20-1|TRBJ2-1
CSARLGQEQFF
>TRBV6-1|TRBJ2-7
CASSGRTENTYEQYF
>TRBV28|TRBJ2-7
CASSFLASGTYEQYF
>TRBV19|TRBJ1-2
CASSPGTGNIYGYTF
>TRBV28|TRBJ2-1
CASSFRDSNNEQFF
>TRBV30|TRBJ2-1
CAWTDRYNEQFF
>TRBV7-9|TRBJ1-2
CASSLPTGGNGYTF
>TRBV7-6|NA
CASSPTTPAYEQYF
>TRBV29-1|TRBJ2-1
CSVEGQAYNEQFF
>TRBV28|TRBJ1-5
CASSFPQGPQHF
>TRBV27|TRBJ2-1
CASSLSLLANEQFF
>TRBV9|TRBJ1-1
CASSVGGEEIEAFF
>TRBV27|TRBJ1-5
CASSLLGGGQPQHF
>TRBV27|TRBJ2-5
CASSSTGYGETQYF
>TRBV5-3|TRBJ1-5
CARSSYGNQPQHF
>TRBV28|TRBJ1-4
CASSPTTTDEKLFF
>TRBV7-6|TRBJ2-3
CASSSLAGEGTDTQYF
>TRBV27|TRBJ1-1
CASREGNTEAFF
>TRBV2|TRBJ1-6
CATLDRANSPLHF
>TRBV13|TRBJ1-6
CASSLGAHPLHF
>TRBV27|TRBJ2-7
CASSLRIGGGYEQYF
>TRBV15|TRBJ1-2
CATSRASGRLGDGYTF
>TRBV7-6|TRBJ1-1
CASSPVDPLGKAFF
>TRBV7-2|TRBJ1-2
CASSLIYAVSYGYTF
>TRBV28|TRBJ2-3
CASSPGLAGGSFKQYF
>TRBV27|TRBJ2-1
CASSTGLGPYNEQFF